This T cell receptor (beta chain) was found in a study of regulatory T cells in long-lasting Graves disease. Study details: Antithyroid drugs had been taken under 3 months by newly diagnosed Graves' patients. Overall study findings and caveats: Persistent cases favored TRBV28, TRBJ1-2 and TRBJ2-5. Samples came from peripheral blood alone, without thyroid tissue. Owing to a sample size that was small, accuracy may have been reduced.

The germline gives CDR1 DFQATT, CDR2 SNEGSKA (reference sequence). This CDR3 has 15 amino acids. After removal of 5 bases from V and 7 bases from J, the junction contained 12 bases not matched to a gene. Arm-PCR of CDR3 regions and iRepertoire HTBI primers were used to build TCR beta libraries. MiXCR, run by TCRdb on the multiplex PCR reads, gives a single entry per CDR3 protein. In the table there are 300,000 to 400,000 distinct CDR3 sequences, around 16% of which are singletons. Time point in this sample: newly diagnosed GD, antithyroid drugs for less than 3 months. PBMC-extracted RNA yielded the TCR library. This clonotype was counted many times. The target antigen is unknown.

Sequenced here: peripheral blood mononuclear cells (PBMCs), sampled at new diagnosis, from a patient treated with antithyroid drugs. The chain uses TRBV20-1 and TRBJ2-3; 10 nucleotides align to TRBD2. The sequence derives from a female donor with Graves disease. The CDR3 sequence: CSARTGTSAGNTQYF. The CDR3 region has the DNA TGCAGTGCTCGGACCGGGACTAGCGCGGGAAATACGCAGTATTTT.